These T cell receptor beta chains were read from a single sample in a study of T cell repertoires in cytomegalovirus infection. MiXCR, applied by TCRdb to the reads, yields one record per CDR3 protein. The data show 150,000 to 200,000 distinct CDR3 sequences, approximately 18% seen once. Sample: CD8+ T cells from PBMCs. Receptor source: a human donor in good health (CMV status not recorded). Some clones in this sample may be carry-over from other donors' samples. The CDR3 runs from the conserved cysteine through the conserved F or W. The D gene is left open where the match is weak. The size entry is marked missing in some rows and otherwise reads once, few, many or a size class.

V gene: TRBV29-1; J gene: TRBJ2-5; clone size: few; D gene: TRBD1; CDR3 protein: CSVLTGVGKETQYF; CDR3 DNA: TGCAGCGTCTTGACAGGGGTGGGGAAAGAGACCCAGTACTTC
V gene: TRBV6-2/TRBV6-3; J gene: TRBJ2-7; clone size: .; D gene: TRBD1; CDR3 protein: CASSYFLGQGSFVYEQYF; CDR3 DNA: TGTGCCAGCAGTTATTTCCTCGGACAGGGGTCATTCGTTTACGAGCAGTACTTC
V gene: TRBV14; J gene: TRBJ2-1; clone size: few; D gene: TRBD2; CDR3 protein: CASSQAKRGNEQFF; CDR3 DNA: TGTGCCAGCAGCCAAGCTAAGCGGGGAAATGAGCAGTTCTTC
V gene: TRBV4-2; J gene: TRBJ2-7; clone size: few; D gene: TRBD1; CDR3 protein: CASSQGTGVSYEQYF; CDR3 DNA: TGTGCCAGCAGCCAGGGGACAGGGGTATCCTACGAGCAGTACTTC
V gene: TRBV7-2; J gene: TRBJ2-3; clone size: many; D gene: TRBD2; CDR3 protein: CASSSGGGRVDTQYF; CDR3 DNA: TGTGCCAGCAGCAGCGGGGGGGGCAGGGTGGATACGCAGTATTTT
V gene: TRBV28; J gene: TRBJ2-1; clone size: few; D gene: .; CDR3 protein: CASSLRDGSEQFF; CDR3 DNA: TGTGCCAGCAGTTTGCGCGATGGGTCTGAGCAGTTCTTC
V gene: TRBV2; J gene: TRBJ2-5; clone size: .; D gene: TRBD2; CDR3 protein: CASRQKTLAAEETQYF; CDR3 DNA: TGTGCCAGCCGACAAAAGACACTAGCGGCAGAAGAGACCCAGTACTTC
V gene: TRBV6-6; J gene: TRBJ1-2; clone size: .; D gene: TRBD1; CDR3 protein: CASSYSPGQDLEGYTF; CDR3 DNA: TGTGCCAGCAGTTACTCCCCCGGACAGGATCTTGAAGGCTACACCTTC
V gene: TRBV20-1; J gene: TRBJ2-6; clone size: .; D gene: .; CDR3 protein: CSARPRPLFSGANVLTF; CDR3 DNA: TGCAGTGCTAGACCCCGGCCGTTGTTCTCTGGCGCCAACGTCCTGACTTTC
V gene: TRBV6-2/TRBV6-3; J gene: TRBJ1-5; clone size: few; D gene: .; CDR3 protein: CASSYIDERYRDQPQHF; CDR3 DNA: TGTGCCAGCAGTTACATTGATGAAAGGTATAGGGATCAGCCCCAGCATTTT
V gene: TRBV20-1; J gene: TRBJ2-1; clone size: few; D gene: .; CDR3 protein: CSAAPLGGSYNEQFF; CDR3 DNA: TGCAGTGCTGCCCCCCTTGGCGGTTCCTACAATGAGCAGTTCTTC
V gene: TRBV7-9; J gene: TRBJ2-6; clone size: many; D gene: .; CDR3 protein: CASSLVSAGANVLTF; CDR3 DNA: TGTGCCAGCAGCTTAGTCTCGGCTGGGGCCAACGTCCTGACTTTC
V gene: TRBV7-2; J gene: TRBJ1-4; clone size: many; D gene: .; CDR3 protein: CASSETQFATNEKLFF; CDR3 DNA: TGTGCCAGCAGCGAGACCCAATTTGCAACTAATGAAAAACTGTTTTTT
V gene: TRBV12-5; J gene: TRBJ1-5; clone size: .; D gene: TRBD1; CDR3 protein: CASGLLGTGVFRSNQPQHF; CDR3 DNA: TGTGCTAGTGGTTTGCTCGGGACAGGGGTGTTCAGAAGCAATCAGCCCCAGCATTTT
V gene: TRBV4-1; J gene: TRBJ1-2; clone size: .; D gene: TRBD1; CDR3 protein: CASSQEGQGAYGYTF; CDR3 DNA: TGCGCCAGCAGCCAAGAAGGACAGGGGGCCTATGGCTACACCTTC
V gene: TRBV19; J gene: TRBJ1-1; clone size: .; D gene: TRBD1; CDR3 protein: CASSMADRVTEAFF; CDR3 DNA: TGTGCCAGTAGTATGGCGGACAGGGTTACTGAAGCTTTCTTT
V gene: TRBV6-2/TRBV6-3; J gene: TRBJ1-5; clone size: few; D gene: .; CDR3 protein: CASRHGTENQPQHF; CDR3 DNA: TGTGCCAGCAGGCACGGGACTGAGAATCAGCCCCAGCATTTT
V gene: TRBV6-2/TRBV6-3; J gene: TRBJ2-1; clone size: .; D gene: TRBD2; CDR3 protein: CASSYSTAGDDIYNEQFF; CDR3 DNA: TGTGCCAGCAGTTACTCGACAGCGGGGGACGATATCTACAATGAGCAGTTCTTC
V gene: TRBV5-6; J gene: TRBJ1-4; clone size: few; D gene: .; CDR3 protein: CASSFLSFNEKLFF; CDR3 DNA: TGTGCCAGCAGCTTTCTCAGCTTTAATGAAAAACTGTTTTTT
V gene: TRBV28; J gene: TRBJ2-7; clone size: few; D gene: TRBD2; CDR3 protein: CASSPLAGGSYEQYF; CDR3 DNA: TGTGCCAGCAGCCCCCTAGCGGGGGGTTCCTACGAGCAGTACTTC
V gene: TRBV7-9; J gene: TRBJ2-5; clone size: many; D gene: TRBD2; CDR3 protein: CASSARLAGETQYF; CDR3 DNA: TGTGCCAGCAGCGCCCGACTAGCGGGAGAGACCCAGTACTTC
V gene: TRBV6-2/TRBV6-3; J gene: TRBJ2-6; clone size: few; D gene: .; CDR3 protein: CASSSTASGANVLTF; CDR3 DNA: TGTGCCAGCAGTTCGACAGCTTCTGGGGCCAACGTCCTGACTTTC
V gene: TRBV27; J gene: TRBJ1-2; clone size: .; D gene: TRBD1; CDR3 protein: CASSPSGGDRVYGYTF; CDR3 DNA: TGTGCCAGCAGTCCTTCCGGGGGGGACAGGGTATATGGCTACACCTTC
V gene: TRBV20-1; J gene: TRBJ2-2; clone size: few; D gene: TRBD1; CDR3 protein: CSAIRQTGGVTGELFF; CDR3 DNA: TGCAGTGCTATCCGTCAAACAGGGGGAGTCACCGGGGAGCTGTTTTTT
V gene: TRBV12-3/TRBV12-4; J gene: TRBJ2-1; clone size: .; D gene: .; CDR3 protein: CASSSRHGLSSYNEQFF; CDR3 DNA: TGTGCCAGCAGTTCCCGACACGGCCTAAGCTCCTACAATGAGCAGTTCTTC
V gene: TRBV6-5; J gene: TRBJ1-2; clone size: few; D gene: TRBD1; CDR3 protein: CASSYDRGRNYGYTF; CDR3 DNA: TGTGCCAGCAGTTACGACAGGGGGAGAAACTATGGCTACACCTTC
V gene: TRBV20-1; J gene: TRBJ2-7; clone size: .; D gene: TRBD1; CDR3 protein: CSAGTESYEQYF; CDR3 DNA: TGCAGTGCTGGGACAGAGTCCTACGAGCAGTACTTC
V gene: TRBV7-2; J gene: TRBJ2-7; clone size: few; D gene: TRBD1; CDR3 protein: CASSARTGGNEQYF; CDR3 DNA: TGTGCCAGCAGCGCCAGGACAGGGGGAAACGAGCAGTACTTC
V gene: TRBV12-3/TRBV12-4; J gene: TRBJ1-1; clone size: .; D gene: .; CDR3 protein: CASSLFEVDTEAFF; CDR3 DNA: TGTGCCAGCAGTTTATTTGAGGTGGACACTGAAGCTTTCTTT
V gene: TRBV6-2/TRBV6-3; J gene: TRBJ2-5; clone size: many; D gene: TRBD1; CDR3 protein: CASSYPRDREETQYF; CDR3 DNA: TGTGCCAGCAGTTACCCGCGGGACAGGGAAGAGACCCAGTACTTC
V gene: TRBV7-8; J gene: TRBJ1-1; clone size: many; D gene: .; CDR3 protein: CASRPPGQYMNTEAFF; CDR3 DNA: TGTGCCAGCAGACCTCCCGGACAGTACATGAACACTGAAGCTTTCTTT
V gene: TRBV6-5; J gene: TRBJ2-5; clone size: .; D gene: TRBD1; CDR3 protein: CASSTETGPGETQYF; CDR3 DNA: TGTGCCAGCAGTACGGAGACAGGGCCCGGGGAGACCCAGTACTTC
V gene: TRBV6-5; J gene: TRBJ1-2; clone size: few; D gene: .; CDR3 protein: CASSPGPASNYGYTF; CDR3 DNA: TGTGCCAGCAGCCCTGGCCCGGCATCAAACTATGGCTACACCTTC
V gene: TRBV7-8; J gene: TRBJ1-3; clone size: .; D gene: .; CDR3 protein: CASSRNVDGNTIYF; CDR3 DNA: TGTGCCAGCAGCCGGAATGTAGATGGAAACACCATATATTTT
V gene: TRBV7-6; J gene: TRBJ2-1; clone size: .; D gene: .; CDR3 protein: CASSAAYRNRSWEQFF; CDR3 DNA: TGTGCCAGCAGCGCCGCCTATCGTAACAGGTCATGGGAGCAGTTCTTC
V gene: TRBV10-3; J gene: TRBJ2-7; clone size: .; D gene: TRBD2; CDR3 protein: CAISGTSGETYEQYF; CDR3 DNA: TGTGCCATCAGCGGGACTAGCGGGGAGACCTACGAGCAGTACTTC
V gene: TRBV2; J gene: TRBJ1-1; clone size: .; D gene: .; CDR3 protein: CASSTTPGTTNTEAFF; CDR3 DNA: TGTGCCAGCAGTACCACCCCCGGGACAACTAACACTGAAGCTTTCTTT
V gene: TRBV12-3/TRBV12-4; J gene: TRBJ2-7; clone size: few; D gene: TRBD1; CDR3 protein: CASSRLRGRIPYEQYF; CDR3 DNA: TGTGCCAGCAGCCGCCTCAGGGGGCGAATTCCCTACGAGCAGTACTTC
V gene: TRBV6-2/TRBV6-3; J gene: TRBJ2-7; clone size: few; D gene: .; CDR3 protein: CASRGGGPYEQYF; CDR3 DNA: TGTGCCAGCAGGGGGGGAGGACCCTACGAGCAGTACTTC
V gene: TRBV6-5; J gene: TRBJ1-1; clone size: .; D gene: .; CDR3 protein: CASSFSISRGRNTEAFF; CDR3 DNA: TGTGCCAGCAGTTTTTCTATCTCGCGGGGGAGGAACACTGAAGCTTTCTTT
V gene: TRBV6-6; J gene: TRBJ2-5; clone size: few; D gene: .; CDR3 protein: CASSPPPNRSRETQYF; CDR3 DNA: TGTGCCAGCAGCCCCCCCCCCAACAGGTCCCGAGAGACCCAGTACTTC
V gene: TRBV4-2; J gene: TRBJ2-5; clone size: .; D gene: .; CDR3 protein: CASSQDYGGETQYF; CDR3 DNA: TGTGCCAGCAGCCAAGATTATGGAGGAGAGACCCAGTACTTC
V gene: TRBV2; J gene: TRBJ1-1; clone size: few; D gene: .; CDR3 protein: CASSYPTIKQTPGTEAFF; CDR3 DNA: TGTGCCAGCAGCTACCCGACCATTAAACAAACCCCGGGGACTGAAGCTTTCTTT
V gene: TRBV6-8; J gene: TRBJ2-2; clone size: few; D gene: .; CDR3 protein: CASSMKGVTNTGELFF; CDR3 DNA: TGTGCCAGCAGTATGAAGGGGGTTACGAACACCGGGGAGCTGTTTTTT
V gene: TRBV20-1; J gene: TRBJ2-7; clone size: .; D gene: .; CDR3 protein: CSVGTARSYEQYF; CDR3 DNA: TGCAGTGTCGGGACGGCACGTTCCTACGAGCAGTACTTC
V gene: TRBV7-2; J gene: TRBJ2-3; clone size: .; D gene: .; CDR3 protein: CASSLGALFTDTQYF; CDR3 DNA: TGTGCCAGCAGCTTAGGGGCACTTTTCACAGATACGCAGTATTTT
V gene: TRBV7-9; J gene: TRBJ2-3; clone size: few; D gene: TRBD2; CDR3 protein: CASSFERGTDTQYF; CDR3 DNA: TGTGCCAGCAGCTTCGAGCGGGGGACAGATACGCAGTATTTT
V gene: TRBV6-1; J gene: TRBJ2-1; clone size: .; D gene: TRBD2; CDR3 protein: CASTPWVAGGIRSYNEQFF; CDR3 DNA: TGTGCCAGCACCCCCTGGGTAGCGGGGGGGATACGCTCCTACAATGAGCAGTTCTTC
V gene: TRBV11-2; J gene: TRBJ2-3; clone size: few; D gene: .; CDR3 protein: CASSRGFTDTQYF; CDR3 DNA: TGTGCCAGCAGCAGGGGGTTTACAGATACGCAGTATTTT
V gene: TRBV6-6; J gene: TRBJ2-7; clone size: .; D gene: .; CDR3 protein: CASRFGESYEQYF; CDR3 DNA: TGTGCCAGCAGGTTCGGGGAAAGCTACGAGCAGTACTTC
V gene: TRBV12-3/TRBV12-4; J gene: TRBJ2-2; clone size: .; D gene: TRBD1; CDR3 protein: CASSTGGSDTGELFF; CDR3 DNA: TGTGCCAGCAGTACAGGGGGCTCGGACACCGGGGAGCTGTTTTTT
V gene: TRBV7-2; J gene: TRBJ2-3; clone size: few; D gene: TRBD2; CDR3 protein: CASRMFGGGGAKNTQYF; CDR3 DNA: TGTGCCAGCAGAATGTTCGGGGGCGGGGGGGCCAAGAATACGCAGTATTTT
V gene: TRBV7-2; J gene: TRBJ2-2; clone size: many; D gene: .; CDR3 protein: CASSPGGGTGELFF; CDR3 DNA: TGTGCCAGCAGCCCTGGCGGAGGGACCGGGGAGCTGTTTTTT